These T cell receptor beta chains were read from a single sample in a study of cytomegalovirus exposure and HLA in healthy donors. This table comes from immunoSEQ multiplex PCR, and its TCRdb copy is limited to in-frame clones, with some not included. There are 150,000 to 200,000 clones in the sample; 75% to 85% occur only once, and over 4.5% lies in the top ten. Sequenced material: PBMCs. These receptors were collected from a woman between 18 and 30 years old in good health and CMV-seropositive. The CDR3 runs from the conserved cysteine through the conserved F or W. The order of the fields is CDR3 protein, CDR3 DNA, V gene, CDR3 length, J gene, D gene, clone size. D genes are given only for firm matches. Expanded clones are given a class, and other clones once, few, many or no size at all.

CASSVPGGGNQPQHF	TGTGCCAGCAGTGTTCCGGGGGGCGGCAATCAGCCCCAGCATTTT	TRBV6-1	15	TRBJ1-5	.	.
CASSERGFLQPQHF	TGTGCCAGCAGTGAACGGGGGTTCTTGCAGCCCCAGCATTTT	TRBV2	14	TRBJ1-5	.	.
CASSTLADNEQFF	TGTGCCAGCAGCACACTAGCGGACAATGAGCAGTTCTTC	TRBV27	13	TRBJ2-1	TRBD2	.
CASSVTGTNTEAFF	TGTGCCAGCAGCGTAACAGGTACGAACACTGAAGCTTTCTTT	TRBV6-5	14	TRBJ1-1	.	.
CASIGGSGGVPRIDEQFF	TGTGCCAGTATAGGGGGGAGCGGGGGGGTACCAAGGATCGATGAGCAGTTCTTC	TRBV19	18	TRBJ2-1	TRBD2	.
CASSRASGDRAYEQYF	TGTGCCAGCAGCCGTGCGTCCGGGGACAGGGCCTACGAGCAGTACTTC	TRBV6-6	16	TRBJ2-7	TRBD1	.
CASSRSRSGTNTGELFF	TGTGCCAGCAGCCGCTCTAGGAGCGGTACGAACACCGGGGAGCTGTTTTTT	TRBV28	17	TRBJ2-2	.	.
CASGSGGRFSSQDTQYF	TGTGCCAGCGGTTCGGGGGGGCGCTTTAGTAGTCAGGATACGCAGTATTTT	TRBV5-4	17	TRBJ2-3	TRBD2	.
CASSEASGSGANVLTF	TGTGCCAGCAGTGAAGCTTCCGGTTCTGGGGCCAACGTCCTGACTTTC	TRBV6-1	16	TRBJ2-6	.	.
CASSQDLRQPQHF	TGCGCCAGCAGCCAAGATTTGAGACAGCCCCAGCATTTT	TRBV4-3	13	TRBJ1-5	.	.
CASSDRTEGRAFF	TGTGCCAGCAGTGATCGGACAGAGGGTCGAGCTTTCTTT	TRBV6-1	13	TRBJ1-1	.	few
CSVPLANYGYTF	TGCAGCGTCCCGTTAGCTAACTATGGCTACACCTTC	TRBV29-1	12	TRBJ1-2	.	.
CASSSMGTTPPGTDTQYF	TGTGCCAGCAGCTCCATGGGGACTACCCCCCCGGGCACAGATACGCAGTATTTT	TRBV7-9	18	TRBJ2-3	TRBD2	.
CASSPSGGPTQETQYF	TGTGCCAGTAGCCCTAGCGGGGGGCCGACACAAGAGACCCAGTACTTC	TRBV19	16	TRBJ2-5	TRBD2	.
CASSLIVQGRGSPLHF	TGTGCCAGCAGCTTAATTGTCCAGGGGAGAGGTTCACCCCTCCACTTT	TRBV11-2	16	TRBJ1-6	.	.
CASSGDTRSTEAFF	TGTGCCAGCAGCGGGGATACTAGATCCACTGAAGCTTTCTTT	TRBV5-4	14	TRBJ1-1	.	.
CASHAPGQPFTDTQYF	TGTGCCAGCCACGCTCCCGGACAACCTTTCACAGATACGCAGTATTTT	TRBV5-4	16	TRBJ2-3	.	.
CASSYRLAGVMADTQYF	TGTGCCAGCAGCTACAGACTAGCGGGGGTAATGGCAGATACGCAGTATTTT	TRBV7-6	17	TRBJ2-3	TRBD2	.
CASSLLPWGTTEAFF	TGTGCCAGCAGTTTATTGCCTTGGGGCACCACTGAAGCTTTCTTT	TRBV27	15	TRBJ1-1	.	.
CASSEKGLGFGEQYF	TGTGCCAGCAGTGAAAAGGGACTAGGGTTCGGGGAGCAGTACTTC	TRBV2	15	TRBJ2-7	TRBD2	.
CASSDGSSYNSPLHF	TGTGCCAGCAGTGACGGTAGCTCCTATAATTCACCCCTCCACTTT	TRBV2	15	TRBJ1-6	.	.
CAWSFLTDSGGKLFF	TGTGCCTGGAGTTTCTTGACCGATTCGGGGGGGAAACTGTTTTTT	TRBV30	15	TRBJ1-4	.	.
CASSLDRLNSPLHF	TGTGCCAGCAGTTTGGACAGGCTCAATTCACCCCTCCACTTT	TRBV27	14	TRBJ1-6	TRBD1	.
CASSMGGPRQETQYF	TGTGCCAGTAGTATGGGGGGACCGAGACAAGAGACCCAGTACTTC	TRBV19	15	TRBJ2-5	.	.
CASSTVGDLRNQPQHF	TGTGCCAGCAGCACAGTCGGGGATTTGCGCAATCAGCCCCAGCATTTT	TRBV7-2	16	TRBJ1-5	.	.
CASTAGFTEAFF	TGTGCCAGTACGGCAGGGTTCACTGAAGCTTTCTTT	TRBV19	12	TRBJ1-1	.	.
CASSTVYEQYF	TGTGCCAGTAGTACCGTTTACGAGCAGTACTTC	TRBV19	11	TRBJ2-7	.	.
CAWRDLEAVTGELFF	TGTGCCTGGAGAGATTTAGAAGCGGTCACCGGGGAGCTGTTTTTT	TRBV30	15	TRBJ2-2	.	.
CASSEGQATNEKLFF	TGTGCCAGCAGTGAAGGTCAGGCAACTAATGAAAAACTGTTTTTT	TRBV25-1	15	TRBJ1-4	.	.